This is a list of T cell receptor beta chains from one sample in a study of blood T cell repertoires in COVID-19. TCRdb's table, derived via immunoSEQ multiplex PCR, lists solely in-frame clones and lacks some. Here the sample spans 95,000 to 100,000 clones, approximately 82% being singletons. Material for sequencing was peripheral blood. The receptors stem from a man in his 70s with acute or convalescent COVID-19. Both conserved end residues are part of each CDR3. A D gene is named only where the DNA matches it firmly. Clone size is given for some rows only: seen once, a few or many times, or a class if the clone is expanded.

TRBJ1-2 . TRBV7-8 . TGTGCCACCGAGCCAGGTCCTAACTATGGCTACACCTTC CATEPGPNYGYTF
TRBJ1-1 . TRBV7-2 . TGTGCCAGCAGCTTATCCAATGCAGGGAACACTGAAGCTTTCTTT CASSLSNAGNTEAFF
TRBJ2-1 . TRBV29-1 . TGCAGCGTTGAACGGTCCAAGAACAATGAGCAGTTCTTC CSVERSKNNEQFF
TRBJ2-7 . TRBV7-9 TRBD2 TGTGCCAGCAGCTTAAGCGGGGACGAGCAGTACTTC CASSLSGDEQYF
TRBJ1-5 . TRBV7-2 . TGTGCCAGCAGCTTAGGGCCTAGTAGAAGTCAGCCCCAGCATTTT CASSLGPSRSQPQHF
TRBJ1-2 . TRBV30 . TGTGCCTGGAGTGGGAGGGGACGGTTATATGGCTACACCTTC CAWSGRGRLYGYTF
TRBJ1-5 . TRBV7-9 . TGTGCCAGCTCGGGGAACAATCAGCCCCAGCATTTT CASSGNNQPQHF
TRBJ1-4 . TRBV5-1 TRBD1 TGCGCCAGCAGCCGTGACGCCGGACAGGATCGGCCTGAAAAACTGTTTTTT CASSRDAGQDRPEKLFF
TRBJ2-6 . TRBV18 TRBD2 TGTGCCAGCTCACCACCCGTGGGGGGGGCTGGGGCCAACGTCCTGACTTTC CASSPPVGGAGANVLTF
TRBJ1-1 . TRBV7-2 TRBD1 TGTGCCAGCAGCCATCGACAGGGGTCGGGTGAAGCTTTCTTT CASSHRQGSGEAFF
TRBJ1-3 . TRBV3-1/TRBV3-2 . TGTGCCAGCAGTCCGTCGGGAAACACCATATATTTT CASSPSGNTIYF
TRBJ1-1 . TRBV5-1 . TGCGCCAGCAGCTTTCAGGGACAATACACTGAAGCTTTCTTT CASSFQGQYTEAFF
TRBJ2-7 few TRBV7-9 TRBD1 TGTGCCAGCAGGCCAACCGGGACAGGGGCCTACGAGCAGTACTTC CASRPTGTGAYEQYF
TRBJ1-1 . TRBV2 . TGTGCCAGCAGTTACGGACCCGGGGGTACTGAAGCTTTCTTT CASSYGPGGTEAFF
TRBJ1-2 . TRBV7-3 . TGTGCCAGCAGGTATAACAGTCCTACTCGTGGTGGCTACACCTTC CASRYNSPTRGGYTF
TRBJ2-5 . TRBV3-1/TRBV3-2 . TGTGCCAGCAGCACGTCGGTCCAAGAGACCCAGTACTTC CASSTSVQETQYF
TRBJ2-2 . TRBV11-2 . TGTGCCAGCAGCGCGCTTCCAGGAAACACCGGGGAGCTGTTTTTT CASSALPGNTGELFF
TRBJ1-1 . TRBV2 . TGTGCCAGAGGGGTTTCGGTGAACACTGAAGCTTTCTTT CARGVSVNTEAFF
TRBJ2-7 . TRBV6-1 . TGTGCCAGCAGTGAAGATAGAGGTTGGGTCGAGCAGTACTTC CASSEDRGWVEQYF
TRBJ1-2 . TRBV6-5 . TGTGCCAGCAGTTTCGGTGGGGAGCCCAACTATGGCTACACCTTC CASSFGGEPNYGYTF
TRBJ1-2 . TRBV30 . TGTGCCTGGGCCGACTCTTACTATGGCTACACCTTC CAWADSYYGYTF
TRBJ2-7 . TRBV27 . TGTGCCACTTCGACAGACCGAAGACACGAGCAGTACTTC CATSTDRRHEQYF
TRBJ1-1 . TRBV28 TRBD1 TGTGCCAGCAGTCCCCGACAGGGTCACCCTGAAGCTTTCTTT CASSPRQGHPEAFF
TRBJ1-1 once TRBV3-1/TRBV3-2 . TGTGCCAGCAACCGATGGGGGGAAGGTGAAGCTTTCTTT CASNRWGEGEAFF
TRBJ1-5 . TRBV5-8 . TGTGCCAGCACCCCGCAGGGTCTTAGCAATCAGCCCCAGCATTTT CASTPQGLSNQPQHF